This TCR beta chain was identified in a study of T cells in Graves' hyperthyroidism and ophthalmopathy. Whole-study context: At initial diagnosis, before any treatment had begun, peripheral blood was obtained.

In its sample, this clonotype was seen many times. Extraction of PBMCs used roughly 9.6 ml of fresh peripheral blood. RNA transcripts yielded amplified TCR beta CDR3 regions. Using the HTBI primer set, a first-round RT-PCR was run on the TCR CDR3. Via MiXCR, TCRdb re-called the multiplex PCR reads, giving one row per CDR3 protein. The sample records more than 300,000 distinct CDR3 sequences, 14% being singletons. This CDR3 is built from 13 residues. V was clipped by 3 bases and J by 0 bases, with 6 bases between them. Germline-derived CDR1 and CDR2 are SGHTS and YDEGEE. This clonotype originated in a woman aged 30 to 39 with Graves' ophthalmopathy. The gene calls are TRBV5-8 and TRBJ2-5; no clear D. Sequencing input: blood. CDR3 in DNA: TGTGCCAGCAGCTCCCCCGACCAAGAGACCCAGTACTTC. It encodes CASSSPDQETQYF.